The subject of this entry is one TCR beta chain. No cognate antigen has been identified for it. The sample holds no much larger clone one base away, and base qualities are not on file. The immunoSEQ Assay, a bias-controlled multiplex PCR, was used to amplify TCRbeta CDR3 regions from genomic DNA. As for the authors' bioinformatics: Nucleated cell counts per sample were estimated from amplification of reference gene primers within the assay. To quantify the absolute abundance of each unique TCRbeta CDR3 rearrangement, sequence reads were collapsed and filtered. For each sample, productive Simpson clonality was calculated by taking the square root of Simpson's diversity index across productive rearrangements. TCRdb obtained this table from immuneACCESS and retained in-frame rearrangements with V and J assigned. These tables miss some clones; where compared with another copy, unresolved V genes account for less than half of the shortfall, and the remainder is unexplained. V, J and clone size were drawn from that table, and D and trimming were deduced from the DNA. In all, the sample holds 280,000 or so clones, and roughly 87% of those were seen once. Of the sample, about an eighth falls within the top ten clones.

Each collaborating institution followed its own protocols to collect whole blood in K2EDTA tubes. For TCRbeta analysis, collaborators shipped samples in one of three forms: frozen whole blood, isolated PBMCs, or DNA extracted from either of those sample types. The sample comes from a study of blood T cell repertoires in COVID-19 (TCRdb year 2020). At the level of the whole study: Collaborator samples came from the United States, Italy and Spain and covered acute and convalescent phases of COVID-19. The repertoires were released in a freely available public database meant as a resource for research on the immune response to SARS-CoV-2. Where available, HLA class I and class II types were taken from metadata supplied by the sample provider and were not determined by assay-based typing. The samples were drawn from two sources: the first 160 participants of the ongoing ImmuneRACE study, and over 1,000 subjects contributed by 6 global collaborators. The prospective study material was composed of cDNA or gDNA derived from T cells, B-cell-depleted T cells, or PBMCs. The sample metadata nearly always contained a de-identified subject ID, COVID-19 status, age in years and sex. Subjects who had been exposed to COVID-19, were actively infected with it, or had recovered from it provided the deeply sampled blood TCRbeta repertoires that made up the dataset.

Broad study findings and their caveats: The amount of clinical and demographic metadata varied by source and participant and was provided uncurated.

At the junction V is shortened by 3 bases and J by 0 bases, with 19 bases in between. CDR1 PRHDT and CDR2 FYEKMQ were looked up in the germline V gene (reference sequence). The CDR3 measures 18 amino acids from cysteine to phenylalanine. CDR3 DNA is the only sequence kept; it has 54 bases, read in frame from the first base. Material: peripheral blood. The V and J segments used are TRBV13 and TRBJ2-3; TRBD2 could be the D gene, as 6 bases match. This TCR was recovered from a human donor in a cohort sampled during active COVID-19. This receptor carries the CDR3 CASSFHWRDSSSTDTQYF. Read as DNA, the sequence is TGTGCCAGCAGCTTTCACTGGCGGGACTCTTCTAGCACAGATACGCAGTATTTT.